Sequencing of this T cell receptor beta chain was carried out in a study of blood T cell repertoires in COVID-19. Study background: Acute and convalescent COVID-19 samples came from the United States, Italy and Spain. PBMCs, B-cell-depleted T cells, or T cells provided the cDNA or gDNA that made up the material.

Per the original data handling: It was from reference gene primer amplification that nucleated cell counts were estimated. Assay: immunoSEQ multiplex PCR; the TCRdb copy retains only in-frame clones and omits some. That table gives V, J and clone size, and the DNA gave D and trimming. The repertoire holds 200,000 to 250,000 clones, 85% to 90% seen once, with roughly 1.4% in the top ten. This clone was found once. This clonotype originated in an elderly man with acute or convalescent COVID-19. Sequenced: peripheral blood.

CDR3 region: CATSARNRISNSPLHF. CDR3 nucleotide sequence: TGTGCCACCAGCGCCCGAAACAGGATATCCAATTCACCCCTCCACTTT. V gene TRBV15 combines with J gene TRBJ1-6, with D possibly being TRBD1 (5 bases). The CDR3 loop spans 16 amino acids. The germline V gene has CDR1 LNHNV and CDR2 YYDKDF (reference sequence). Deletions cut 5 bases from V and 7 bases from J, with 18 bases between.